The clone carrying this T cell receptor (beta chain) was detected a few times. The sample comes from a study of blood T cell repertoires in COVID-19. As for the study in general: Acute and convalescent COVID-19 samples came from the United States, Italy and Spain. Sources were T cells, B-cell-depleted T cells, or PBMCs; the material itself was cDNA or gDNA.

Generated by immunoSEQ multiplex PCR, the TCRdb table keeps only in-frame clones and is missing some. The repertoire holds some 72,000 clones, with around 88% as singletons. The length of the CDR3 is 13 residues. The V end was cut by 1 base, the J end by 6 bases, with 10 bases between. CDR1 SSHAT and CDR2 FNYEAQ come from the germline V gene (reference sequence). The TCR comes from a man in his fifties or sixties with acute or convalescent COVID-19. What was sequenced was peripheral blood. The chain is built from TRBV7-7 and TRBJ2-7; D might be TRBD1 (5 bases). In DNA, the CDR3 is TGTGCCAGCAGCTTAGAGACAGTTGGCGAGCAGTACTTC. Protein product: CASSLETVGEQYF.